This note documents a single T cell receptor (beta chain) sequence. The data were taken from a study of blood T cell repertoires in COVID-19. Across the whole study: Whether acute or convalescent, the COVID-19 samples came from the United States, Italy and Spain. Sample material is recorded as cDNA or gDNA derived from T cells, B-cell-depleted T cells, or PBMCs.

Source study methods: Nucleated cell counts were estimated from reference gene primer amplification. Using immunoSEQ multiplex PCR, the repertoire was profiled, and TCRdb retains in-frame clones only, with some absent. The D gene and trimming were derived from the DNA, and the V and J assignments and clone size from that table. In the table there are tens of thousands of clones, 85% to 90% of which are singletons. Looked up from germline, CDR1 is SGDLS and CDR2 is YYNGEE. Trimming stripped 4 bases from V and 2 bases from J, with 13 bases between. The CDR3 length is 14 residues. This receptor was obtained from a human donor in a cohort sampled during active COVID-19. The donor label of this sample is uncertain. What was sequenced was peripheral blood. The gene calls are TRBV9 and TRBJ2-7; D might be TRBD1 or TRBD2, each matching 6 bases. The CDR3 DNA reads as TGTGCCAGCAGCCTAGGGGGGCAGACCTACGAGCAGTACTTC. Protein product: CASSLGGQTYEQYF.